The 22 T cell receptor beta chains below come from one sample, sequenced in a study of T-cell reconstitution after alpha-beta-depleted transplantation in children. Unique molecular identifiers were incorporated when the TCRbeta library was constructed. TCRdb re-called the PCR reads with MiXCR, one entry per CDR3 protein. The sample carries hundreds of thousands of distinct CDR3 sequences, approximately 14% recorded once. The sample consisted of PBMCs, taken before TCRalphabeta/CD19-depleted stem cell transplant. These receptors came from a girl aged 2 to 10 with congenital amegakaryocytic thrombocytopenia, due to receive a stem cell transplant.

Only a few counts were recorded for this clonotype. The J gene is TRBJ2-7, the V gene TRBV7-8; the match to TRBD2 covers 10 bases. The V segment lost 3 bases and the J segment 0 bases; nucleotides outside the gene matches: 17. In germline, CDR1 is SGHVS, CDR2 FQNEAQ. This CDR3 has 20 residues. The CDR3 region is CASSFDLDGRLAGVSYEQYF. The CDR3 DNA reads TGTGCCAGCAGCTTCGACTTGGATGGAAGACTAGCGGGTGTCTCCTACGAGCAGTACTTC.

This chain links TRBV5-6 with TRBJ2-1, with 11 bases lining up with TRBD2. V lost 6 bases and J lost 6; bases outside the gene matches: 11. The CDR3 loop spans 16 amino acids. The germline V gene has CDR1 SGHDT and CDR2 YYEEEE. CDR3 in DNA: TGTGCCAGCATCGGAACCGGGACTAGCGGATTCAATGAGCAGTTCTTC. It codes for CASIGTGTSGFNEQFF.

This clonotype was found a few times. The CDR3 region has the DNA TGCAGCGTTCCAACAGGACCCGGGGAGCTGTTTTTT. It codes for CSVPTGPGELFF. This sequence joins TRBV29-1 and TRBJ2-2, with a possible D match to TRBD1 (5 bases). V lost 5 bases, J lost 6 bases, and 10 bases lay in between. The CDR3 is 12 residues long. Per germline, CDR1 SQVTM and CDR2 ANQGSEA.

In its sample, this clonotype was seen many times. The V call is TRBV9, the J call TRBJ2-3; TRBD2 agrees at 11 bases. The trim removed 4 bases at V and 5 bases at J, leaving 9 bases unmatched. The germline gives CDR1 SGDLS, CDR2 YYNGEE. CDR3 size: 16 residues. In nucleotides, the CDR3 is TGTGCCAGCAGCCACTCCGGGACTAGCGGCGTAGATACGCAGTATTTT. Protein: CASSHSGTSGVDTQYF.

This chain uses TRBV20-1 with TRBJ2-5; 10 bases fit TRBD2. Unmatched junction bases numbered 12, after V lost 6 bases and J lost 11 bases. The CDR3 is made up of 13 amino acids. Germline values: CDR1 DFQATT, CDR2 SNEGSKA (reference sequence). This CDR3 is CSAQTSGVYFQYF. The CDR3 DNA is TGCAGTGCCCAAACTAGCGGGGTTTATTTTCAGTACTTC.

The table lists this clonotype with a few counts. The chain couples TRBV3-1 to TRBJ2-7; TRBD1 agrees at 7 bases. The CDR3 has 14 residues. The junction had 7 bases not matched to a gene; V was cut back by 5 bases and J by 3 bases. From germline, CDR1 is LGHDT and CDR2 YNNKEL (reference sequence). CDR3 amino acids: CASSGQALDYEQYF. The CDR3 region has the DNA TGTGCCAGCAGCGGACAGGCCTTGGACTACGAGCAGTACTTC.

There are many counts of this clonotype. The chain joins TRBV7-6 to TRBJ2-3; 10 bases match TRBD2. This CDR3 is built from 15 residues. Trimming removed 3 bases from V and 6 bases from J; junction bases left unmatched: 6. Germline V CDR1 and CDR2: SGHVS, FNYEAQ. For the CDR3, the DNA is TGTGCCAGCAGCTTGCTAGCGGGAGAGGGGGATACGCAGTATTTT. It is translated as CASSLLAGEGDTQYF.

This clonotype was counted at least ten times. In DNA, the CDR3 is TGTGCCAGCAGCTTAGGTCGTCCCGGGGATACGCAGTATTTT. This sequence encodes CASSLGRPGDTQYF. The rearrangement links TRBV7-2 to TRBJ2-3; D gene ambiguous. CDR3 length: 14 amino acids. V dropped 1 base and J dropped 6 bases, with 11 bases sitting between them. CDR1 SGHTA and CDR2 FQGNSA come from the germline V gene.

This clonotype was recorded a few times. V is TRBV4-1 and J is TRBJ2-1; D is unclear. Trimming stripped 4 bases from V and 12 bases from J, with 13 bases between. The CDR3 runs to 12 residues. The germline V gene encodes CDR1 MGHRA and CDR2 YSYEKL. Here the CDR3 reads CASSPGRVVQFF. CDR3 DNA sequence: TGCGCCAGCAGCCCTGGAAGGGTTGTGCAGTTCTTC.

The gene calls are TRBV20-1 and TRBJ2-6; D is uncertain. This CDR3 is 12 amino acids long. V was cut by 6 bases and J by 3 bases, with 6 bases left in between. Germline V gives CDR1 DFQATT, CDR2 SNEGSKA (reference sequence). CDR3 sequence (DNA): TGCAGTGCCGAGCGTGGGGCCAACGTCCTGACTTTC. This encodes CSAERGANVLTF.

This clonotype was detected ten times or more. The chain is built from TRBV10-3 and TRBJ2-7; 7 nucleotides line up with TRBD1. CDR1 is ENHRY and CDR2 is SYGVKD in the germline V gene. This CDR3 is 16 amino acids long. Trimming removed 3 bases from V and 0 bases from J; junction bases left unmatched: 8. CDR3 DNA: TGTGCCATCAGTGAAGACAGGGTTAGGAGCTCCTACGAGCAGTACTTC. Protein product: CAISEDRVRSSYEQYF.

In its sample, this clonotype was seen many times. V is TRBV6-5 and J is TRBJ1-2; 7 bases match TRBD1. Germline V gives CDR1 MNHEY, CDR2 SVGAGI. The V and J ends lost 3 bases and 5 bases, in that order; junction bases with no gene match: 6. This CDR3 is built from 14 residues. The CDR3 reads CASSYVGTEYGYTF. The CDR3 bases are TGTGCCAGCAGTTATGTTGGGACAGAGTATGGCTACACCTTC.

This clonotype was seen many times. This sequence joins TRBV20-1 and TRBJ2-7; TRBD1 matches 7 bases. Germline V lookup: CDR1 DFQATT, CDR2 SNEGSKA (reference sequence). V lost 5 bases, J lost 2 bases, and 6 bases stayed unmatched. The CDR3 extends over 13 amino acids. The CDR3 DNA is TGCAGTGCTTTAGACAGGGCCACCTACGAGCAGTACTTC. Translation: CSALDRATYEQYF.

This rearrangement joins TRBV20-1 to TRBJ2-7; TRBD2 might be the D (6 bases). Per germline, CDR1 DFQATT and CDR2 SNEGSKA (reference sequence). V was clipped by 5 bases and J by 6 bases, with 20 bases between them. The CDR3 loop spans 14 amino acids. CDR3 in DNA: TGCAGTGCTGTTCGGGGGACCACCTTCGGCGAGCAGTACTTC. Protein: CSAVRGTTFGEQYF.

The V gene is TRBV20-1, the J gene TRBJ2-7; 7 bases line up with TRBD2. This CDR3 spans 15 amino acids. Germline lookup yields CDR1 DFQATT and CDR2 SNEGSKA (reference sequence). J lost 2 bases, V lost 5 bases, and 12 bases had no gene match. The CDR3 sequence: CSASRGQGGPYEQYF. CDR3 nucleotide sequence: TGCAGTGCTTCGAGAGGCCAGGGAGGGCCCTACGAGCAGTACTTC.

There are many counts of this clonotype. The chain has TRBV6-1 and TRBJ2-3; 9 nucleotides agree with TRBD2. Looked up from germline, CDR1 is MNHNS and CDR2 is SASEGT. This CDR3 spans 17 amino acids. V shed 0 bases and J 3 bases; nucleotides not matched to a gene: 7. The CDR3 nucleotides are TGTGCCAGCAGTGAAGCGTTAGCGGGAGTAAGGACAGATACGCAGTATTTT. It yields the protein CASSEALAGVRTDTQYF.

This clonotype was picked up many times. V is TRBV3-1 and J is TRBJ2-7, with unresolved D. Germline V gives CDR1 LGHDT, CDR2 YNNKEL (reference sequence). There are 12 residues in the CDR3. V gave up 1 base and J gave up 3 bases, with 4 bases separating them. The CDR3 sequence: CASSQVGYEQYF. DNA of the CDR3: TGTGCCAGCAGCCAAGTTGGCTACGAGCAGTACTTC.

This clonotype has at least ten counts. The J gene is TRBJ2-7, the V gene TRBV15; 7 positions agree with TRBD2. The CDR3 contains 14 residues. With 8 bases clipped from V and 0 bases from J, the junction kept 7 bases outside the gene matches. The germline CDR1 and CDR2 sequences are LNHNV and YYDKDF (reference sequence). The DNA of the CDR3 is TGTGCCACCTCTCCGGGACTACTCTCCTACGAGCAGTACTTC. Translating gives CATSPGLLSYEQYF. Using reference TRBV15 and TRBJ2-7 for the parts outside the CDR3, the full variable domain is DAMVIQNPRYQVTQFGKPVTLSCSQTLNHNVMYWYQQKSSQAPKLLFHYYDKDFNNEADTPDNFQSRRPNTSFCFLDIRSPGLGDTAMYLCATSPGLLSYEQYFGPGTRLTVT.

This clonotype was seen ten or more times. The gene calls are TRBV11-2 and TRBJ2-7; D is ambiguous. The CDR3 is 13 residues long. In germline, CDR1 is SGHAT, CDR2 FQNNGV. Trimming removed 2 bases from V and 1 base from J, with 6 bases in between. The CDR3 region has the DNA TGTGCCAGCAGCTTAATCAGTTCCTACGAGCAGTACTTC. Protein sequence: CASSLISSYEQYF.

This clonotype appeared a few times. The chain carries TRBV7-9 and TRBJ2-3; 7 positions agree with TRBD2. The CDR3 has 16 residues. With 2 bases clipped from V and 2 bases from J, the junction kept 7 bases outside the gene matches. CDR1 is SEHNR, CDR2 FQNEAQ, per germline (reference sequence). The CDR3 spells CASSLSRGSHTDTQYF. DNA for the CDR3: TGTGCCAGCAGCTTAAGCCGCGGGAGCCACACAGATACGCAGTATTTT.

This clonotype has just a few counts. CDR3 in amino acids: CASSQDQPGTEAFF. The DNA for the CDR3 is TGCGCCAGCAGCCAAGATCAGCCGGGGACTGAAGCTTTCTTT. This rearrangement joins TRBV4-1 to TRBJ1-1; no clear D gene. The CDR3 totals 14 residues. The V and J ends lost 0 bases and 5 bases respectively, with 10 bases between them. The germline V gene has CDR1 MGHRA and CDR2 YSYEKL.

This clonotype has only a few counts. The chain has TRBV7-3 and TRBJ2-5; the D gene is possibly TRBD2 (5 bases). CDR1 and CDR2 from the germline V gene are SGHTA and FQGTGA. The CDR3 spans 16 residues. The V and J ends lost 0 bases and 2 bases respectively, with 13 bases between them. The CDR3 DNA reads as TGTGCCAGCAGCTTAACGCCCGGAGGCAAGCAAGAGACCCAGTACTTC. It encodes CASSLTPGGKQETQYF.